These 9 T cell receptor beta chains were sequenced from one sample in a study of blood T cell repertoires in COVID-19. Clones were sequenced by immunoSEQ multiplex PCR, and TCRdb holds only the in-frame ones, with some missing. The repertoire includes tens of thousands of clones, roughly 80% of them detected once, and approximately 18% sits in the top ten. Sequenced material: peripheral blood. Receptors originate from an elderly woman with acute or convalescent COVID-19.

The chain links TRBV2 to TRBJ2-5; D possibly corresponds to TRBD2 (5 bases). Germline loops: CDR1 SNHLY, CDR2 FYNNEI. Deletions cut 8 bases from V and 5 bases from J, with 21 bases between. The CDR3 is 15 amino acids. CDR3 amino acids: CASPTLAGFGETQYF. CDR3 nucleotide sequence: TGTGCCAGCCCTACACTCGCGGGTTTCGGTGAGACCCAGTACTTC. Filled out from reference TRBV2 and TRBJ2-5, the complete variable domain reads EPEVTQTPSHQVTQMGQEVILRCVPISNHLYFYWYRQILGQKVEFLVSFYNNEISEKSEIFDDQFSVERPDGSNFTLKIRSTKLEDSAMYFCASPTLAGFGETQYFGPGTRLLVL.

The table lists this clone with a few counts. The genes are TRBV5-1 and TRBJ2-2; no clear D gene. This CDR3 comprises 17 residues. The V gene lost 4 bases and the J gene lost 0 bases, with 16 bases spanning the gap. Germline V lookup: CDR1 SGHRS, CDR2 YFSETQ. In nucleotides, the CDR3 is TGCGCCAGCAGCCCACGCGCGGCTTCCGCGAACACCGGGGAGCTGTTTTTT. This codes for CASSPRAASANTGELFF.

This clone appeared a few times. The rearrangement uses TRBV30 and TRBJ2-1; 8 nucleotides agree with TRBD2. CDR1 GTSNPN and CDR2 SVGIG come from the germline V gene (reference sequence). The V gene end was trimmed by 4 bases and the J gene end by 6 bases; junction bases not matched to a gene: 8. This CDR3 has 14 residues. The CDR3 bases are TGTGCCTGGACCAGAAACGGGGGGGGCAATGAGCAGTTCTTC. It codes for CAWTRNGGGNEQFF.

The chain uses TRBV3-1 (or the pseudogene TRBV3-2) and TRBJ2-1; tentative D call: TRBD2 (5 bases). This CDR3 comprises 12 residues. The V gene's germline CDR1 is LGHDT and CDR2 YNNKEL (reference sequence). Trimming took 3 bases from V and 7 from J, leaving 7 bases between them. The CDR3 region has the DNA TGTGCCAGCAGCCAGGGGAGAAATGAGCAGTTCTTC. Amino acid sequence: CASSQGRNEQFF.

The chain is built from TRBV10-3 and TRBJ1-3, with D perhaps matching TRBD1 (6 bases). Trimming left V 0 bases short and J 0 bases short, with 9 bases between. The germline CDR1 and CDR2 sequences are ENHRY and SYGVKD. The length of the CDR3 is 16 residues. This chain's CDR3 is CAISESNRVSGNTIYF. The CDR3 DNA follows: TGTGCCATCAGTGAGTCGAACAGGGTCTCTGGAAACACCATATATTTT.

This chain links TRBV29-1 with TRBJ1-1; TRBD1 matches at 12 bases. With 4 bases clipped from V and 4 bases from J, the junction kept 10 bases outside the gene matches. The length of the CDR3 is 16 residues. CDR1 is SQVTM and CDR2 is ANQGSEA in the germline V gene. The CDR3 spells CSVALGGQGATTEAFF. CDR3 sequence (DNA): TGCAGCGTTGCCTTGGGGGGACAGGGGGCAACCACTGAAGCTTTCTTT.

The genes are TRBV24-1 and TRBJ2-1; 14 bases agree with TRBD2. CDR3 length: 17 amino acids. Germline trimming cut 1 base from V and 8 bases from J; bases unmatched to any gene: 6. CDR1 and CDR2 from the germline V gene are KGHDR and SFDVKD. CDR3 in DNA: TGTGCCACCAGTGATTTAAAGACTAGCGGGAGGGCATATGAGCAGTTCTTC. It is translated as CATSDLKTSGRAYEQFF.

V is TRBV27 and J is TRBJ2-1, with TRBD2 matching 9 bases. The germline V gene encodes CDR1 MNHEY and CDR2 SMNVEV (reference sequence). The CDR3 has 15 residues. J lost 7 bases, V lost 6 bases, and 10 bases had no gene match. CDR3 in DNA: TGTGCCAGCAGGGGCCCGGGACTAGCAAGGAATGAGCAGTTCTTC. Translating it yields CASRGPGLARNEQFF.

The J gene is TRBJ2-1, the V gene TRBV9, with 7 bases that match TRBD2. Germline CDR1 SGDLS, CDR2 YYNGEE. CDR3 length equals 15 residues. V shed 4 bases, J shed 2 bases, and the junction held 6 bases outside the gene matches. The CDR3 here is CASSSPGTTYNEQFF. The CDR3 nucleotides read TGTGCCAGCAGCTCCCCCGGGACTACCTACAATGAGCAGTTCTTC.